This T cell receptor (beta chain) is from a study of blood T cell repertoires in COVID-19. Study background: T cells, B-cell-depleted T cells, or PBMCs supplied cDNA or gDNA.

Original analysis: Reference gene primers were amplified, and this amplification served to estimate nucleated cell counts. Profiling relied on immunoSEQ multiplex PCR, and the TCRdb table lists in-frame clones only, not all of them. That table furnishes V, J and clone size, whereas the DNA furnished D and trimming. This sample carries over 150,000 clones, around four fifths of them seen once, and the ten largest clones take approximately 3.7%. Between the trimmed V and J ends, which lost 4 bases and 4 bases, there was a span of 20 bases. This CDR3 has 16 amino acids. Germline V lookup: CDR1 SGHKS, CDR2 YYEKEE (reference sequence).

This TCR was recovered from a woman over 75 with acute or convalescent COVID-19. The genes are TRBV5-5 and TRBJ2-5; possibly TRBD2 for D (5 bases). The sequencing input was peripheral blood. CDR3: CASSHGLGGLSETQYF. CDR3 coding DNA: TGTGCCAGCAGCCACGGGTTAGGCGGGCTATCAGAGACCCAGTACTTC.